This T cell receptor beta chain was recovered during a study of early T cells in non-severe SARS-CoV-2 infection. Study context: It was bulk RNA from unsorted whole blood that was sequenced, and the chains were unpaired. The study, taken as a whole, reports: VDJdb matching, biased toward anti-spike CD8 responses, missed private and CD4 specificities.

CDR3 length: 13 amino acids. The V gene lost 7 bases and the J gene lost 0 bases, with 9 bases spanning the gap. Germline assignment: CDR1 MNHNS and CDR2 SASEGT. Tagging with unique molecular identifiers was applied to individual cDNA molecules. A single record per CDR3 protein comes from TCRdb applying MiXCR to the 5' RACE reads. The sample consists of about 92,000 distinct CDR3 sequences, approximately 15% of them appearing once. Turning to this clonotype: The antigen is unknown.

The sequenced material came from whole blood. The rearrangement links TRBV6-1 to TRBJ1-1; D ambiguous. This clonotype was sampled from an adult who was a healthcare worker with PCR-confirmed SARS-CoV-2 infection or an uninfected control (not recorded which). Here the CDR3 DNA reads TGTGCCAGCAATAGTTGGGTGAACACTGAAGCTTTCTTT. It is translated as CASNSWVNTEAFF.